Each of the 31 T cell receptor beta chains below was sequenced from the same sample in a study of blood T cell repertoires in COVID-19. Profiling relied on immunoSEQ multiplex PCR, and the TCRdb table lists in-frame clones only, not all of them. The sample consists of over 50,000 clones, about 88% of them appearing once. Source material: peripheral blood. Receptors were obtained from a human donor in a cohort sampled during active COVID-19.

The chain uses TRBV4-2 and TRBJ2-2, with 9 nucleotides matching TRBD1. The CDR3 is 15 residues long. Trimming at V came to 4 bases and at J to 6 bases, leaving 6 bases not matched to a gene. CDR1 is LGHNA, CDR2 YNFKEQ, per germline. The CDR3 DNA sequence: TGTGCCAGCAGCCCGAGACAGGGGGTAGCCGGGGAGCTGTTTTTT. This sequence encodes CASSPRQGVAGELFF.

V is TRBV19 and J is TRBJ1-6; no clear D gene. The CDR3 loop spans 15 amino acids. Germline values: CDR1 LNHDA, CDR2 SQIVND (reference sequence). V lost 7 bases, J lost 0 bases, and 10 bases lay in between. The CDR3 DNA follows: TGTGCCAGTAATACCGACAACTCCTATAATTCACCCCTCCACTTT. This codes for CASNTDNSYNSPLHF.

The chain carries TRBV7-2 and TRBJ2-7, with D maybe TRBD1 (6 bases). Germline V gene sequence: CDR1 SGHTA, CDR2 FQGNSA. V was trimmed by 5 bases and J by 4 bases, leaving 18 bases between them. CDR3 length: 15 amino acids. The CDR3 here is CASSTTTGQAYEQYF. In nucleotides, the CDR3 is TGTGCCAGCAGCACAACCACGGGACAAGCTTACGAGCAGTACTTC.

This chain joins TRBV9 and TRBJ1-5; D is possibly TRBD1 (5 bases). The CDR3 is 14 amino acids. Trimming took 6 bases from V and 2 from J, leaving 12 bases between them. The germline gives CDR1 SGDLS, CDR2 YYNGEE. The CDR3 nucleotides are TGTGCCAGCATATCAGACAGCCGCAATCAGCCCCAGCATTTT. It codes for CASISDSRNQPQHF.

The CDR3 DNA reads TGCGCCAGCAGCTTGAGCCCCGGGGAGGGGAACTATGGCTACACCTTC. Its protein product is CASSLSPGEGNYGYTF. The V and J genes are TRBV5-1 and TRBJ1-2; tentatively, D is TRBD1 (5 bases). Trimming shortened V by 1 base and J by 2 bases, and 15 bases separated the two germline ends. The CDR3 is 16 amino acids. Per germline, CDR1 SGHRS and CDR2 YFSETQ.

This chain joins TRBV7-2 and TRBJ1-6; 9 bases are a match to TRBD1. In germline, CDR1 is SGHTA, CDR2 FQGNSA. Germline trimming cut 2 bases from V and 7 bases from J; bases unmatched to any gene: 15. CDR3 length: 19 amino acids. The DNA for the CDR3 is TGTGCCAGCAGCTTAAGGGCAAGATACCTTGACAGGGGGAATTCACCCCTCCACTTT. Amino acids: CASSLRARYLDRGNSPLHF.

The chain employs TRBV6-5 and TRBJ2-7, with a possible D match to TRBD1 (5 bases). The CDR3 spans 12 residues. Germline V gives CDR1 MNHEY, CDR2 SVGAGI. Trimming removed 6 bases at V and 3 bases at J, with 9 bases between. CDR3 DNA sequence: TGTGCCAGCAGAACAGGTCACTACGAGCAGTACTTC. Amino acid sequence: CASRTGHYEQYF.

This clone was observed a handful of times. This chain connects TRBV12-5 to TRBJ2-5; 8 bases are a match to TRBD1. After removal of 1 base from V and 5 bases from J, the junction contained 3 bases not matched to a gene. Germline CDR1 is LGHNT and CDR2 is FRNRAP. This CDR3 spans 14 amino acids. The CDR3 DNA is TGTGCTAGTGGTTTGGCAGGGGGCCGGGAGACCCAGTACTTC. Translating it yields CASGLAGGRETQYF.

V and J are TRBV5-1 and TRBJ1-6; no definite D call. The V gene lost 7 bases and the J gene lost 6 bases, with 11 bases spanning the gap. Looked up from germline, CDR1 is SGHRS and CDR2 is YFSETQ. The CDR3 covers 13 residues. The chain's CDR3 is CASAPSPNSPLHF. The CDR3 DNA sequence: TGCGCCAGCGCGCCCTCACCTAATTCACCCCTCCACTTT.

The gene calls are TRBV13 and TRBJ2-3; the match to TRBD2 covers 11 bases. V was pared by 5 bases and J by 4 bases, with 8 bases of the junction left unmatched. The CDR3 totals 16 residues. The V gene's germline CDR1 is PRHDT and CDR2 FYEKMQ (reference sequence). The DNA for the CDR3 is TGTGCCAGCAGCCTCCGGGATAGCGGGGGGGCAGATACGCAGTATTTT. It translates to CASSLRDSGGADTQYF.

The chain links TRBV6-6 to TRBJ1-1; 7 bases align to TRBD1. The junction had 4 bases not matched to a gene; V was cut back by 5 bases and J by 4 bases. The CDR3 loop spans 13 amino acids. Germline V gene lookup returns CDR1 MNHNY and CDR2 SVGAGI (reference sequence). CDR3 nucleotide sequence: TGTGCCAGCAGTCTGTCAGGGGGCACTGAAGCTTTCTTT. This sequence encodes CASSLSGGTEAFF.

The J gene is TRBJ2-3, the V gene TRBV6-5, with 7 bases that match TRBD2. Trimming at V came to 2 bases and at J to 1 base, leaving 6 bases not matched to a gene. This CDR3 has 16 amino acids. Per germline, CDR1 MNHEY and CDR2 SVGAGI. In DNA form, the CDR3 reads TGTGCCAGCAGTTACCGGGGCGGGAGTGGCACAGATACGCAGTATTTT. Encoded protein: CASSYRGGSGTDTQYF.

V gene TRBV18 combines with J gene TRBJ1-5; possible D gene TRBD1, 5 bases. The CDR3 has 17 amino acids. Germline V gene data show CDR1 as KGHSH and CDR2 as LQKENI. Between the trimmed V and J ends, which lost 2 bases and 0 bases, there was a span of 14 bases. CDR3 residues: CASSPFAGRDSNQPQHF. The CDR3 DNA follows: TGTGCCAGCTCACCATTCGCGGGGCGGGATAGCAATCAGCCCCAGCATTTT.

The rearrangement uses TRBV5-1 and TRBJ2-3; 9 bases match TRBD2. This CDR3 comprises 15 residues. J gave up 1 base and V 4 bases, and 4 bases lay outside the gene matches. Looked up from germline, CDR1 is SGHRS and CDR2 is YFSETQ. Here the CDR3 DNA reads TGCGCCAGCAGCCCCAGGACTAGCGGCACAGATACGCAGTATTTT. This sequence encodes CASSPRTSGTDTQYF.

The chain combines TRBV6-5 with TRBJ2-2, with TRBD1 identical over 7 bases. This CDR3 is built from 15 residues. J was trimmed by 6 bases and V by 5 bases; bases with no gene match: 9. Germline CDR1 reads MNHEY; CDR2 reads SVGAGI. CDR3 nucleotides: TGTGCCAGCAGTACCGGGACAGACACTCCCGGGGAGCTGTTTTTT. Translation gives CASSTGTDTPGELFF.

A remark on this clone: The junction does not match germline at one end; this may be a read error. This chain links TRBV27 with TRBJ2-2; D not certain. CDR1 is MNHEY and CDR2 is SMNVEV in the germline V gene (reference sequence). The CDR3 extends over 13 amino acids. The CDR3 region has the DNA TGTGTCAGCCGGCCCCGGGACACCGGGGAGCTGTTTTTT. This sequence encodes CVSRPRDTGELFF.

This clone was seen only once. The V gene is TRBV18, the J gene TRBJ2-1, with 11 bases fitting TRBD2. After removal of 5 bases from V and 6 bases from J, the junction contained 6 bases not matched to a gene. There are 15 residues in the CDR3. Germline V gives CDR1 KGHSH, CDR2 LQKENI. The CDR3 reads CASSSNSGRGNEQFF. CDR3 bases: TGTGCCAGCTCATCCAATAGCGGGAGGGGCAATGAGCAGTTCTTC.

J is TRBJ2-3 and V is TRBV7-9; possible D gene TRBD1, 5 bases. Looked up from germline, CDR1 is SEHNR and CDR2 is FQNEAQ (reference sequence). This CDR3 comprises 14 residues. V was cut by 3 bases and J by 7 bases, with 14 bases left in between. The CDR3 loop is CASSFGAPGHTQYF. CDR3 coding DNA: TGTGCCAGCAGCTTTGGGGCCCCAGGGCATACGCAGTATTTT.

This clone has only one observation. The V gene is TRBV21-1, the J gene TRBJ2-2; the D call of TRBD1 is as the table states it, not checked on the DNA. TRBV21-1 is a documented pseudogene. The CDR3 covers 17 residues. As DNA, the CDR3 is TGTGCCAGCAGCAAAGGAGGGACAGGGAATTACACCGGGGAGCTGTTTTTT. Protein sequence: CASSKGGTGNYTGELFF.

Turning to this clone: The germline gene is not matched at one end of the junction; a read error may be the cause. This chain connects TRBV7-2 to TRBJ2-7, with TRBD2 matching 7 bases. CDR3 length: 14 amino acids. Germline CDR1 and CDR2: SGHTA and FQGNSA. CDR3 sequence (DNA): TGTGCCAGCAACTTAGGACGACTAGCTTACGAGCAGTACTTC. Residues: CASNLGRLAYEQYF.

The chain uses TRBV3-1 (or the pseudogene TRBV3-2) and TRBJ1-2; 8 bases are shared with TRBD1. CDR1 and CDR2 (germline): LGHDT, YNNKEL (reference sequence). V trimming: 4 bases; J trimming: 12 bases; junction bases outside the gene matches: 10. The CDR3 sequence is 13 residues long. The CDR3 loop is CASSPGQGRPHTF. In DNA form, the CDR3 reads TGTGCCAGCAGCCCTGGACAGGGACGGCCCCACACCTTC.

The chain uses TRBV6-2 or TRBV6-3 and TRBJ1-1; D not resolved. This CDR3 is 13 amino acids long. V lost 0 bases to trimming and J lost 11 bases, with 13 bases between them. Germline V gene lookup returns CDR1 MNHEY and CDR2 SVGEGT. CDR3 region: CASSYSNIGFAFF. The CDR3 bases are TGTGCCAGCAGTTACTCCAACATCGGGTTCGCTTTCTTT.

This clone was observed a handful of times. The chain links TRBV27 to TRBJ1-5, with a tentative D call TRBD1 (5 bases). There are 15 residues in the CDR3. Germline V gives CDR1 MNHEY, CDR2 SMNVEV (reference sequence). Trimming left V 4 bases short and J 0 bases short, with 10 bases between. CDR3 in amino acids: CASSSDSYSNQPQHF. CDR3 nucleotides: TGTGCCAGCAGTTCCGACAGTTATAGCAATCAGCCCCAGCATTTT.

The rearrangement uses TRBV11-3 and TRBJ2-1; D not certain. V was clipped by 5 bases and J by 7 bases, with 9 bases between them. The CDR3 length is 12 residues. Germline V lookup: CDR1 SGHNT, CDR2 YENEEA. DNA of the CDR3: TGTGCCAGCAGCATTCCCGGGAATGAGCAGTTCTTC. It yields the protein CASSIPGNEQFF. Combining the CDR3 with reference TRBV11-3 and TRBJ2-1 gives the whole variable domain EAGVVQSPRYKIIEKKQPVAFWCNPISGHNTLYWYLQNLGQGPELLIRYENEEAVDDSQLPKDRFSAERLKGVDSTLKIQPAELGDSAVYLCASSIPGNEQFFGPGTRLTVL.

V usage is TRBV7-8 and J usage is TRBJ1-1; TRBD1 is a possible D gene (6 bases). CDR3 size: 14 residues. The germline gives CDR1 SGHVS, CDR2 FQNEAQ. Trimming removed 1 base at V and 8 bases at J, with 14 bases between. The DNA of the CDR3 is TGTGCCAGCAGCTTAGGTTCAGGGGTGGCGGAAGCTTTCTTT. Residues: CASSLGSGVAEAFF.

The CDR3 region is CASSQRTGGIPLPLHF. The CDR3 DNA follows: TGTGCCAGCAGCCAGCGGACAGGGGGCATCCCCCTCCCCCTCCACTTT. This chain connects TRBV3-1 (or the pseudogene TRBV3-2) to TRBJ1-6; 11 nucleotides line up with TRBD1. V shed 3 bases, J shed 13 bases, and the junction held 11 bases outside the gene matches. The germline V gene has CDR1 LGHDT and CDR2 YNNKEL (reference sequence). The CDR3 consists of 16 residues.

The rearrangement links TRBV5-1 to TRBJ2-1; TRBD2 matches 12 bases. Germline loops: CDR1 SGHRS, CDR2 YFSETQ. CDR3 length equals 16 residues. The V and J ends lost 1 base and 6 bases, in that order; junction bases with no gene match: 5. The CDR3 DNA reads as TGCGCCAGCAGCTTGATGACTAGCGGGAGTTTCAATGAGCAGTTCTTC. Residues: CASSLMTSGSFNEQFF.

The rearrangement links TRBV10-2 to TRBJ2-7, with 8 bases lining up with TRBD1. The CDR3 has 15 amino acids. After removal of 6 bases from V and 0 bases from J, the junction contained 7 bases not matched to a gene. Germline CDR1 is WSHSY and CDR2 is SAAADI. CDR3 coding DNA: TGCGCCAGCAGCAAAGGAGGGACAGGCTCCTACGAGCAGTACTTC. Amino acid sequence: CASSKGGTGSYEQYF.

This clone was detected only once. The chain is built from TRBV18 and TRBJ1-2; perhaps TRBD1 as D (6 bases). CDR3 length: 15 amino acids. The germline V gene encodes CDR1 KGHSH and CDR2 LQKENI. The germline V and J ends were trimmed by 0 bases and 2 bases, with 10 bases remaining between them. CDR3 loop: CASSPPNRVNYGYTF. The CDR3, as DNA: TGTGCCAGCTCACCACCGAACAGGGTGAACTATGGCTACACCTTC. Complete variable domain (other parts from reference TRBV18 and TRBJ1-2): NAGVMQNPRHLVRRRGQEARLRCSPMKGHSHVYWYRQLPEEGLKFMVYLQKENIIDESGMPKERFSAEFPKEGPSILRIQQVVRGDSAAYFCASSPPNRVNYGYTFGSGTRLTVV.

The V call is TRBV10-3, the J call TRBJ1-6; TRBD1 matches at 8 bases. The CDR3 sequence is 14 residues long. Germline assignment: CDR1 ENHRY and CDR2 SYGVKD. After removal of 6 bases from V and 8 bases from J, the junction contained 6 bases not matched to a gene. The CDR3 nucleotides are TGTGCCATCAGCGACAGGGGCCGTGATTCACCCCTCCACTTT. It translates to CAISDRGRDSPLHF.

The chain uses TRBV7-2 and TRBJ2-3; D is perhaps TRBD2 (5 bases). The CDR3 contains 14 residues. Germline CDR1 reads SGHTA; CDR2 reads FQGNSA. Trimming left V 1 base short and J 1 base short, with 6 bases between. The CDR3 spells CASSLDSGTDTQYF. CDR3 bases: TGTGCCAGCAGCTTAGATAGCGGCACAGATACGCAGTATTTT.